Listed below are T cell receptor beta chains from one sample, sequenced in a study of response to subunit inactivated influenza vaccine. MiXCR was run by TCRdb on the RT-PCR reads, yielding one entry per CDR3 protein. The repertoire holds hundreds of thousands of distinct CDR3 sequences, with about 25% as singletons. The sequencing used CD4+ T cells sorted from PBMCs, collected 4 to 6 days after vaccination. The receptors here all came from a man aged 45 to 65 who received an inactivated influenza vaccine. Each CDR3 is given with its conserved first and last residue. D genes are given only for firm matches. Clone size is not always given. Where it is, it says once, few, many or a class for expanded clones.

size,J,V,D,length,DNA,CDR3
NA,TRBJ2-3,TRBV6-5,NA,17,TGTGCCAGCAGTTACGGCATTGGGGGAATCGACACAGATACGCAGTATTTT,CASSYGIGGIDTDTQYF
NA,TRBJ1-4,TRBV4-2,NA,15,TGTGCCAGCAGCCCCAGGGATGCAACTAATGAAAAACTGTTTTTT,CASSPRDATNEKLFF
few,TRBJ2-3,TRBV4-3,NA,16,TGCGCCAGCAGCCCTTTGGGGGGGGGGCGGACAGATACGCAGTATTTT,CASSPLGGGRTDTQYF
NA,TRBJ2-1,TRBV19,TRBD2,13,TGTGCCAGTACCGGGACTAGCGGAGGTGAGCAGTTCTTC,CASTGTSGGEQFF
NA,TRBJ2-3,TRBV20-1,NA,15,TGCAGTGCTAGAGATCAGCTACAGCTGAGGGATACGCAGTATTTT,CSARDQLQLRDTQYF
few,TRBJ2-7,TRBV9,NA,13,TGTGCCAGCAGCGTAGATGTCCAGTACGAGCAGTACTTC,CASSVDVQYEQYF
NA,TRBJ2-7,TRBV5-1,TRBD1,13,TGCGCCAGCAGCGGTCAACAGGGGCGAGAGCAGTACTTC,CASSGQQGREQYF
NA,TRBJ2-3,TRBV20-1,NA,12,TGCAGTGCTTCCTCCGAGGGGGATACGCAGTATTTT,CSASSEGDTQYF
NA,TRBJ1-2,TRBV9,NA,13,TGTGCCAGCAGCGACGGACAGAGCTATGGCTACACCTTC,CASSDGQSYGYTF
NA,TRBJ1-1,TRBV5-1,TRBD1,16,TGCGCCAGCAGGCCCGGGACAGGGGCGTTGAACACTGAAGCTTTCTTT,CASRPGTGALNTEAFF
few,TRBJ2-5,TRBV20-1,TRBD2,14,TGCAGTGCTACTCTAGCGGGAGTCGATGAGACCCAGTACTTC,CSATLAGVDETQYF
NA,TRBJ2-3,TRBV9,TRBD1,15,TGTGCCAGCAGCGTAGGTGGGCAGGGGGTCGGTACGCAGTATTTT,CASSVGGQGVGTQYF
few,TRBJ2-7,TRBV10-3,TRBD1,15,TGTGCCATCAGTGAGCCGGACAGGGGTCCGCGAGAGCAGTACTTC,CAISEPDRGPREQYF
NA,TRBJ1-1,TRBV12-3/TRBV12-4,NA,14,TGTGCCAGCAGTTTCAGGGTTCCCAACACTGAAGCTTTCTTT,CASSFRVPNTEAFF
few,TRBJ1-6,TRBV7-2,NA,15,TGTGCCAGCAGCCCCGGGAGGGCTAATAATTCACCCCTCCACTTT,CASSPGRANNSPLHF
NA,TRBJ2-6,TRBV12-3/TRBV12-4,TRBD1,17,TGTGCCAGCAGAAAGACAGGGCCGGTCTCTGGGGCCAACGTCCTGACTTTC,CASRKTGPVSGANVLTF
few,TRBJ1-1,TRBV5-5,NA,16,TGTGCCAGCAGCCCCAGCCTGATTTTCGGGGACACTGAAGCTTTCTTT,CASSPSLIFGDTEAFF
NA,TRBJ1-4,TRBV6-1,TRBD1,19,TGTGCCAGCAGTCCCTCCCGGTACAGGGGGCATGCGGCTAATGAAAAACTGTTTTTT,CASSPSRYRGHAANEKLFF
NA,TRBJ2-3,TRBV5-6,NA,18,TGTGCCAGCTACGGGCGGCTGAAGTCACCAGGGCACACAGATACGCAGTATTTT,CASYGRLKSPGHTDTQYF
few,TRBJ2-5,TRBV7-2,NA,15,TGTGCCAGCAGCTTCGGCTCGGTCAGCCAAGAGACCCAGTACTTC,CASSFGSVSQETQYF
few,TRBJ2-1,TRBV9,TRBD2,15,TGTGCCAGCAGCGTAGTGCCGGGGGGCTACAATGAGCAGTTCTTC,CASSVVPGGYNEQFF
NA,TRBJ2-1,TRBV7-2,TRBD2,17,TGTGCCAGCAGCCACCGAGGACTAGCGGGGCGGCGTAATGAGCAGTTCTTC,CASSHRGLAGRRNEQFF
NA,TRBJ1-2,TRBV10-3,NA,15,TGTGCCATCAGTGCGGGCGCCCCGGAGGGCTATGGCTACACCTTC,CAISAGAPEGYGYTF
NA,TRBJ2-2,TRBV12-3/TRBV12-4,NA,14,TGTGCCAGCAGCCCGGACTATAACACCGGGGAGCTGTTTTTT,CASSPDYNTGELFF
NA,TRBJ1-1,TRBV4-3,NA,15,TGCGCCAGCAGCCAAGATCAGAAGGAAGACACTGAAGCTTTCTTT,CASSQDQKEDTEAFF
NA,TRBJ1-2,TRBV9,NA,14,TGTGCCAGCAGCTCGAGGACATCGTACTATGGCTACACCTTC,CASSSRTSYYGYTF
NA,TRBJ2-4,TRBV20-1,NA,14,TGCAGTGCTACCAGACCAGGGGTCAAAAACATTCAGTACTTC,CSATRPGVKNIQYF
NA,TRBJ1-1,TRBV27,NA,14,TGTGCCAGCAGACGATCAAAACAGGGCGGTGAAGCTTTCTTT,CASRRSKQGGEAFF
NA,TRBJ1-2,TRBV7-2,TRBD1,14,TGTGCCAGCAGCTTAGCGCTGGGCTCAGGGGGTAATGCTTGG,CASSLALGSGGNAW
few,TRBJ2-3,TRBV10-3,NA,15,TGTGCCATCAGTGAGTCCAATCTTAACACAGATACGCAGTATTTT,CAISESNLNTDTQYF
NA,TRBJ1-1,TRBV3-1,NA,14,TGTGCCAGCAGCCAATCGCATTCGAACACTGAAGCTTTCTTT,CASSQSHSNTEAFF
NA,TRBJ2-1,TRBV9,NA,16,TGTGCCAGCAGCGTGAGTAAGTATAGGCGAGCTAGTGAGCAGTTCTTC,CASSVSKYRRASEQFF
NA,TRBJ2-7,TRBV29-1,TRBD2,10,TGCAGCGTGGGGGAGGGAGTGCAGTACTTC,CSVGEGVQYF